Shown below are 27 T cell receptor beta chains from a single sample sequenced in a study of blood T cell repertoires in COVID-19. Profiled with immunoSEQ multiplex PCR; TCRdb holds only in-frame clones, not every one. In the table there are more than 50,000 clones, about four fifths of which are singletons. Input material: peripheral blood. Receptors were obtained from a human donor in a cohort sampled during active COVID-19.

V usage is TRBV28 and J usage is TRBJ1-2; 7 bases are shared with TRBD1. This CDR3 spans 14 amino acids. Germline CDR1 and CDR2: MDHEN and SYDVKM. V was pared by 6 bases and J by 3 bases, with 7 bases of the junction left unmatched. The CDR3 DNA follows: TGTGCCAGCAGAGGGCCAGGGGGGCACTATGGCTACACCTTC. Its protein product is CASRGPGGHYGYTF.

The rearrangement links TRBV30 to TRBJ1-6; a possible D gene is TRBD1 (6 bases). V lost 3 bases and J lost 7, with 13 bases in between. The CDR3 is 14 amino acids. The germline V gene encodes CDR1 GTSNPN and CDR2 SVGIG (reference sequence). The CDR3 loop reads CAWRVGAGNSPLHF. The DNA for the CDR3 is TGTGCCTGGAGAGTGGGGGCAGGGAATTCACCCCTCCACTTT.

The rearrangement uses TRBV13 and TRBJ2-5, with 10 bases that match TRBD2. Trimming took 3 bases from V and 0 from J; bases not matched to a gene: 10. This CDR3 is built from 18 residues. Germline loops: CDR1 PRHDT, CDR2 FYEKMQ (reference sequence). Here the CDR3 reads CASSLGSSGSPYQETQYF. DNA for the CDR3: TGTGCCAGCAGCTTGGGGTCTAGCGGGAGCCCGTACCAAGAGACCCAGTACTTC.

The genes are TRBV19 and TRBJ2-3; 10 positions match TRBD1. Germline CDR1 LNHDA, CDR2 SQIVND (reference sequence). Trimming took 10 bases from V and 5 from J; bases not matched to a gene: 12. The CDR3 is made up of 15 amino acids. The CDR3 reads CATGTGAFYGDTQYF. Here the CDR3 DNA reads TGTGCCACCGGGACAGGGGCTTTTTACGGAGATACGCAGTATTTT.

The chain recombines TRBV7-9 with TRBJ2-7; D call uncertain. V lost 2 bases and J lost 3, with 8 bases in between. Germline V lookup: CDR1 SEHNR, CDR2 FQNEAQ (reference sequence). This CDR3 region has 13 residues. In DNA form, the CDR3 reads TGTGCCAGCAGCTTAAGTCGGAGCTACGAGCAGTACTTC. This encodes CASSLSRSYEQYF.

There are a few counts of this clone. In DNA, the CDR3 is TGCGCCAGCAGCTTGGAGGGGGCGCGATATGGCTACACCTTC. Its protein is CASSLEGARYGYTF. The chain has TRBV5-1 and TRBJ1-2, with 7 bases matching TRBD1. Looked up from germline, CDR1 is SGHRS and CDR2 is YFSETQ. The CDR3 contains 14 residues. Germline trimming cut 0 bases from V and 5 bases from J; bases unmatched to any gene: 4. The full variable domain, completed using reference TRBV5-1 and TRBJ1-2, is KAGVTQTPRYLIKTRGQQVTLSCSPISGHRSVSWYQQTPGQGLQFLFEYFSETQRNKGNFPGRFSGRQFSNSRSEMNVSTLELGDSALYLCASSLEGARYGYTFGSGTRLTVV.

This clone was counted a single time. The chain uses TRBV7-8 and TRBJ2-1, with a possible D match to TRBD2 (6 bases). Trimming took off 1 base at V and 2 bases at J, with 15 bases between the two ends. The CDR3 runs 17 residues. CDR1 is SGHVS, CDR2 FQNEAQ, per germline. The CDR3 region is CASSLVSGRPAYNEQFF. CDR3 bases: TGTGCCAGCAGCTTAGTTAGCGGTAGGCCCGCCTACAATGAGCAGTTCTTC.

This clone was seen more than once but under ten times. The J gene is TRBJ2-5, the V gene TRBV28; 12 bases match TRBD2. Trimming removed 4 bases from V and 3 bases from J; junction bases left unmatched: 9. Germline lookup yields CDR1 MDHEN and CDR2 SYDVKM. The CDR3 extends over 17 amino acids. The CDR3 DNA sequence: TGTGCCAGCAGTTCCTCTAGACTAGCGGGAGCTAAAGAGACCCAGTACTTC. Translated: CASSSSRLAGAKETQYF.

This rearrangement joins TRBV18 to TRBJ1-3; D is possibly TRBD1 (5 bases). The V end was cut by 3 bases, the J end by 0 bases, with 9 bases between. The CDR3 is 15 amino acids. The germline CDR1 and CDR2 sequences are KGHSH and LQKENI. CDR3 loop: CASSPQGLSGNTIYF. CDR3 coding DNA: TGTGCCAGCTCACCCCAGGGCCTCTCTGGAAACACCATATATTTT.

CDR3 sequence (DNA): TGTGCCAGCAGCTCGGACAGGGGGCAGCAGTACTTC. It yields the protein CASSSDRGQQYF. The J gene is TRBJ2-7, the V gene TRBV7-9; 11 bases map to TRBD1. The junction had 1 base not matched to a gene; V was cut back by 4 bases and J by 8 bases. The germline gives CDR1 SEHNR, CDR2 FQNEAQ (reference sequence). The length of the CDR3 is 12 residues.

The chain has TRBV7-8 and TRBJ1-1; D perhaps matches TRBD1 (5 bases). The CDR3 extends over 14 amino acids. Trimming left V 0 bases short and J 2 bases short, with 7 bases between. Germline V gene sequence: CDR1 SGHVS, CDR2 FQNEAQ. CDR3 amino acids: CASSLAQGNTEAFF. The CDR3 DNA sequence: TGTGCCAGCAGCTTAGCTCAGGGAAACACTGAAGCTTTCTTT.

In this sample, this clone turned up once. The chain joins TRBV28 to TRBJ2-7; possibly TRBD2 for D (6 bases). V dropped 4 bases and J dropped 0 bases, with 22 bases sitting between them. Germline CDR1 reads MDHEN; CDR2 reads SYDVKM. The CDR3 has 18 residues. The CDR3 sequence: CASSSRAYWTTISYEQYF. Here the CDR3 DNA reads TGTGCCAGCAGTTCGAGGGCCTACTGGACTACTATCTCCTACGAGCAGTACTTC.

The CDR3 DNA follows: TGTGCCAGTAGTCCCAGGGTCTCCAACCTCTACGAGCAGTACTTC. Protein product: CASSPRVSNLYEQYF. The chain recombines TRBV19 with TRBJ2-7; perhaps TRBD1 as D (5 bases). CDR1 and CDR2 (germline): LNHDA, SQIVND (reference sequence). V was cut by 5 bases and J by 3 bases, with 17 bases left in between. CDR3 size: 15 residues.

The rearrangement joins TRBV4-1 to TRBJ1-3; 7 bases agree with TRBD1. From germline, CDR1 is MGHRA and CDR2 YSYEKL. J lost 5 bases, V lost 4 bases, and 5 bases had no gene match. This CDR3 is 14 amino acids long. The CDR3 coding sequence is TGCGCCAGCAGCCCTGGACAGGCACGAAACACCATATATTTT. Amino acids: CASSPGQARNTIYF.

The chain recombines TRBV24-1 with TRBJ2-1; 10 bases are shared with TRBD1. The germline V gene encodes CDR1 KGHDR and CDR2 SFDVKD. The length of the CDR3 is 18 residues. Losses at the gene ends were 4 bases for V and 6 bases for J; bases not matched to a gene: 14. CDR3 in DNA: TGTGCCACCAGTGAAGCGCCGGGACAGGGGCATCCCTTCAATGAGCAGTTCTTC. Amino acids: CATSEAPGQGHPFNEQFF.

This chain joins TRBV15 and TRBJ2-7; D is perhaps TRBD2 (5 bases). The CDR3 sequence is 15 residues long. The ends were cut back, 1 base at V and 3 bases at J, with 13 bases in the middle. CDR1 is LNHNV and CDR2 is YYDKDF in the germline V gene (reference sequence). The DNA of the CDR3 is TGTGCCACCAGCAGAGGCGTGGGAGAAGTCTACGAGCAGTACTTC. The encoded protein is CATSRGVGEVYEQYF.

The gene calls are TRBV27 and TRBJ2-7; D perhaps matches TRBD2 (5 bases). The CDR3 has 17 amino acids. Trimming cost V 5 bases and J 3 bases, with 23 bases left between them. From germline, CDR1 is MNHEY and CDR2 SMNVEV (reference sequence). The chain's CDR3 is CASSPRLRASGIYEQYF. The DNA of the CDR3 is TGTGCCAGCAGTCCCCGGCTCAGAGCAAGCGGAATCTACGAGCAGTACTTC.

The chain has TRBV7-2 and TRBJ2-1; D is unresolved. V was trimmed by 3 bases and J by 2 bases, leaving 5 bases between them. Germline loops: CDR1 SGHTA, CDR2 FQGNSA. The CDR3 totals 13 residues. CDR3 loop: CASSLGPYNEQFF. In DNA, the CDR3 is TGTGCCAGCAGCTTGGGCCCCTACAATGAGCAGTTCTTC.

The CDR3 DNA sequence: TGCGCCAGCAGCTTGATCGCTAGTGAGGATGAGCAGTTCTTC. Protein sequence: CASSLIASEDEQFF. This chain connects TRBV5-1 to TRBJ2-1; the D is unclear. V was clipped by 1 base and J by 8 bases, with 13 bases between them. Germline CDR1 SGHRS, CDR2 YFSETQ. The CDR3 contains 14 residues.

CDR3 residues: CASSSGGYEKLFF. CDR3 DNA: TGTGCCAGCAGTTCAGGGGGGTATGAAAAACTGTTTTTT. The chain uses TRBV12-3 or TRBV12-4 and TRBJ1-4; 7 nucleotides agree with TRBD1. V lost 4 bases, J lost 6 bases, and 2 bases stayed unmatched. The CDR3 runs 13 residues.

The chain has TRBV5-1 and TRBJ2-5, with D uncertain. The V gene's germline CDR1 is SGHRS and CDR2 YFSETQ. This CDR3 region has 14 residues. Trimming removed 4 bases from V and 5 bases from J, with 15 bases in between. CDR3 in amino acids: CASSPGRIGETQYF. For the CDR3, the DNA is TGCGCCAGCAGCCCGGGTCGGATTGGGGAGACCCAGTACTTC.

The chain combines TRBV15 with TRBJ2-5, with TRBD2 identical over 8 bases. Germline lookup yields CDR1 LNHNV and CDR2 YYDKDF (reference sequence). The V segment lost 1 base and the J segment 5 bases; nucleotides outside the gene matches: 9. The CDR3 extends over 16 amino acids. CDR3 residues: CATSRALAGGGETQYF. CDR3 in DNA: TGTGCCACCAGCAGAGCCTTGGCGGGAGGCGGGGAGACCCAGTACTTC.

The chain combines TRBV28 with TRBJ1-1; 8 nucleotides agree with TRBD1. CDR3 length: 14 amino acids. Trimming took 3 bases from V and 5 from J; bases not matched to a gene: 5. In germline, CDR1 is MDHEN, CDR2 SYDVKM. Written as DNA, the CDR3 is TGTGCCAGCAGTTTGACAGGGGTAGGGACTGAAGCTTTCTTT. The encoded protein is CASSLTGVGTEAFF.

The chain carries TRBV5-4 and TRBJ2-7, with TRBD2 matching 7 bases. The CDR3 covers 15 residues. Germline V lookup: CDR1 SGHNT, CDR2 YYREEE (reference sequence). The V gene end was trimmed by 0 bases and the J gene end by 2 bases; junction bases not matched to a gene: 5. The CDR3 spells CASSLGSGWTYEQYF. DNA of the CDR3: TGTGCCAGCAGCTTGGGTAGCGGGTGGACCTACGAGCAGTACTTC.

The rearrangement joins TRBV9 to TRBJ2-6; 14 bases align to TRBD2. The CDR3 is 18 amino acids. CDR1 and CDR2 from the germline V gene are SGDLS and YYNGEE. The V and J ends lost 4 bases and 1 base, in that order; junction bases with no gene match: 4. The CDR3 DNA sequence: TGTGCCAGCAGCCTCGGACTAGCGGGAGGTTCTGGGGCCAACGTCCTGACTTTC. It encodes CASSLGLAGGSGANVLTF.

The rearrangement links TRBV28 to TRBJ2-7; possible D gene TRBD1, 6 bases. Germline CDR1 and CDR2: MDHEN and SYDVKM. The V end lost 2 bases, the J end lost 4 bases, and 9 bases lay between the germline ends. This CDR3 region has 13 residues. The CDR3 nucleotides are TGTGCCAGCAGTTTACCACAGGGTTACGAGCAGTACTTC. Its translation: CASSLPQGYEQYF.

The chain recombines TRBV15 with TRBJ1-5; D may be TRBD1 (6 bases). Per germline, CDR1 LNHNV and CDR2 YYDKDF (reference sequence). Trimming took 0 bases from V and 5 from J, leaving 20 bases between them. The CDR3 consists of 18 residues. CDR3 residues: CATSRDPVGDTGDQPQHF. CDR3 DNA: TGTGCCACCAGCAGAGACCCGGTCGGGGACACCGGGGATCAGCCCCAGCATTTT.